This TCR beta chain is drawn from a study of T-cell memory formation after mild COVID-19. Study-wide results and caveats: CD4/CD8 balance held among clones contracting day 15 to 85, and later expanders leaned CD4+.

TCRdb independently ran MiXCR on the 5' RACE reads; one entry per CDR3 protein. The sample has around 530,000 distinct CDR3 sequences, less than 25% seen once. This clonotype appeared a few times. What it recognizes is unknown. Germline V gene data show CDR1 as SEHNR and CDR2 as FQNEAQ (reference sequence). The trim removed 5 bases at V and 0 bases at J, leaving 2 bases unmatched. The CDR3 consists of 15 residues. The sequenced sample consisted of PBMCs or a T cell subset sorted from them (not recorded which). The TCR originated in an adult woman who had mild COVID-19 (a few samples of this study predate the infection). Cell type and time point are not known. The genes are TRBV7-9 and TRBJ2-4, with 9 bases aligning to TRBD2. The CDR3 reads CASSGSGRAKNIQYF. The CDR3 DNA reads as TGTGCCAGCAGCGGTAGCGGGAGAGCCAAAAACATTCAGTACTTC. Looking up the rest from reference TRBV7-9 and TRBJ2-4 gives the full variable domain: DTGVSQNPRHKITKRGQNVTFRCDPISEHNRLYWYRQTLGQGPEFLTYFQNEAQLEKSRLLSDRFSAERPKGSFSTLEIQRTEQGDSAMYLCASSGSGRAKNIQYFGAGTRLSVL.